This TCR beta chain was profiled in a study of blood T cells in healthy people across ages. Regarding the study as a whole: Both higher diversity and more naive CD4+ cells marked long-lived donors when set against aged donors. Per million T cells, TCR beta diversity dropped about linearly as age rose.

The CDR3 is made up of 16 amino acids. Germline lookup yields CDR1 SGDLS and CDR2 YYNGEE. V was trimmed by 0 bases and J by 7 bases, leaving 16 bases between them. Every sample had a minimum of 6 million PBMCs isolated. Through a sample-barcoded 5' primer and a J-beta primer mix, a second PCR was run for roughly 6 to 12 cycles. One entry per CDR3 protein results from TCRdb running MiXCR on the 5' RACE reads. The repertoire holds around 1,600,000 distinct CDR3 sequences, roughly 43% seen once, with about 4.1% in the top ten. This clonotype was recorded a few times. Its antigen is as yet unknown. This rearrangement joins TRBV9 to TRBJ1-4; D uncertain. Source material: blood. The sequence was obtained from a woman aged 18-29 years in good health. The CDR3, as DNA: TGTGCCAGCAGCGTAGATCTTGGAGGGATCGGTGAAAAACTGTTTTTT. Its translation is CASSVDLGGIGEKLFF.